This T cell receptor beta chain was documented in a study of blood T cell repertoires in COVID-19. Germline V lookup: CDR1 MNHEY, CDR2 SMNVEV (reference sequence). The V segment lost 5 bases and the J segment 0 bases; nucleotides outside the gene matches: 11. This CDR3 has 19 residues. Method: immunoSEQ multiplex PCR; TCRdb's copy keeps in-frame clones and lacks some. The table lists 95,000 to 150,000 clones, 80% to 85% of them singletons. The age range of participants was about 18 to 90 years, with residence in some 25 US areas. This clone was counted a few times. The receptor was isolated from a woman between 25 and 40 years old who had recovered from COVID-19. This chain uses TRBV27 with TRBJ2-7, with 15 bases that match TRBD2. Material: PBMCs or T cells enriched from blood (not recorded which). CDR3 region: CASSPRTSGRVLLSYEQYF. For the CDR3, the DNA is TGTGCCAGCAGTCCCCGGACTAGCGGGAGGGTCCTTCTCTCCTACGAGCAGTACTTC.